Following are 8 T cell receptor beta chains from one sample sequenced in a study of CD8+CD57+ T cells in acquired aplastic anemia. TCR beta VDJ combinations and CDR3 sequences were profiled from genomic DNA. Using its own MiXCR run on the reads, TCRdb lists one record per CDR3 protein. The data hold 150,000 to 200,000 distinct CDR3 sequences, with around half observed a single time. All sequencing subjects had displayed CD8+CD57+ cell expansion on flow cytometry. The material sequenced was sorted CD4+, CD8+, or CD8+CD57+ T cells (not recorded which) from PBMCs. The origin of the receptors is a human donor with aplastic anemia.

This clonotype has ten or more counts. The V call is TRBV9, the J call TRBJ1-1; a weak D match, TRBD1 (5 bases). Between the trimmed V and J ends, which lost 0 bases and 3 bases, there was a span of 9 bases. Germline loops: CDR1 SGDLS, CDR2 YYNGEE. This CDR3 comprises 14 residues. CDR3 DNA sequence: TGTGCCAGCAGCGTAGCGAGGGACGACACTGAAGCTTTCTTT. Translation gives CASSVARDDTEAFF.

This chain joins TRBV19 and TRBJ2-2; the D gene is possibly TRBD1 (5 bases). Germline CDR1 and CDR2: LNHDA and SQIVND (reference sequence). The CDR3 has 13 amino acids. Between the trimmed V and J ends, which lost 3 bases and 9 bases, there was a span of 11 bases. This chain's CDR3 is CASSIQGGRELFF. The CDR3, as DNA: TGTGCCAGTAGTATTCAGGGCGGCAGGGAGCTGTTTTTT.

Comment on this clonotype: At one end, the junction sequence differs from germline, possibly due to a read error. The gene calls are TRBV20-1 and TRBJ2-7, with D perhaps TRBD2 (6 bases). Germline assignment: CDR1 DFQATT and CDR2 SNEGSKA (reference sequence). CDR3 size: 15 residues. The CDR3 DNA sequence: TGCAGTGCTAGAGAGCTGGGGGGAGGCTCCTACGAGCTGTACTTC. It yields the protein CSARELGGGSYELYF.

In this sample, this clonotype turned up a few times. The chain employs TRBV25-1 and TRBJ1-2; TRBD1 might be the D (6 bases). V was clipped by 4 bases and J by 7 bases, with 13 bases between them. Germline V gene sequence: CDR1 MGHDK, CDR2 SYGVNS. This CDR3 is built from 13 residues. The CDR3 DNA reads as TGTGCCAGCAGTGTCGGGGGGGCGCGTGGCTACACCTTC. This encodes CASSVGGARGYTF.

The CDR3 spells CANSGAGGWNTEAFF. The CDR3 DNA is TGTGCCAATTCAGGGGCAGGGGGCTGGAACACTGAAGCTTTCTTT. This sequence joins TRBV2 and TRBJ1-1; the match to TRBD1 covers 8 bases. V trimming: 10 bases; J trimming: 1 base; junction bases outside the gene matches: 11. Germline V lookup: CDR1 SNHLY, CDR2 FYNNEI. The CDR3 length is 15 residues.

This clonotype turned up a few times. The chain couples TRBV7-3 to TRBJ2-6, with D perhaps TRBD2 (5 bases). This CDR3 is 16 amino acids long. Trimming shortened V by 4 bases and J by 1 base, and 11 bases separated the two germline ends. Germline assignment: CDR1 SGHTA and CDR2 FQGTGA. Here the CDR3 DNA reads TGTGCCAGCAGCTCCGACTACCGGTCTGGGGCCAACGTCCTGACTTTC. This translates into CASSSDYRSGANVLTF.

The chain employs TRBV5-4 and TRBJ2-3; tentative D call: TRBD2 (6 bases). The CDR3 has 14 residues. The germline V gene encodes CDR1 SGHNT and CDR2 YYREEE (reference sequence). V was clipped by 4 bases and J by 2 bases, with 11 bases between them. The CDR3 loop reads CASSPGTLTDTQYF. CDR3 coding DNA: TGTGCCAGCAGCCCCGGGACTCTCACAGATACGCAGTATTTT.

With regard to this clonotype: One end of the junction does not line up with germline, which may come from a read error. The chain employs TRBV19 and TRBJ2-2; D tentatively reads TRBD1 or TRBD2 (5 bases each). Germline CDR1 is LNHDA and CDR2 is SQIVND (reference sequence). The CDR3 loop spans 15 amino acids. This CDR3 is CAGTDSLGATGELFF. Here the CDR3 DNA reads TGTGCCGGTACCGACTCGCTAGGGGCCACCGGGGAGCTGTTCTTT.